Below, 29 T cell receptor beta chains from the same sample are listed, as sequenced in a study of T-cell reconstitution after alpha-beta-depleted transplantation in children. Preparation of the TCRbeta library was carried out with unique molecular identifiers. TCRdb redid the calling of the PCR reads with MiXCR, one entry per CDR3 protein. The sample yields 600,000 to 700,000 distinct CDR3 sequences, roughly 17% seen once. Sequencing was performed on PBMCs from the stem cell graft donor, taken from the stem cell graft. Every receptor here comes from a human donor who donated a stem cell graft to a child with acute myeloid leukemia.

This clonotype was picked up a small number of times. The rearrangement links TRBV20-1 to TRBJ1-6, with TRBD1 as a possible D gene (5 bases). V dropped 2 bases and J dropped 8 bases, with 16 bases sitting between them. The germline V gene has CDR1 DFQATT and CDR2 SNEGSKA (reference sequence). The CDR3 covers 15 residues. For the CDR3, the DNA is TGCAGTGCTAGAATCGGGGGTTCAGATCATTCACCCCTCCACTTT. Amino acids: CSARIGGSDHSPLHF.

The table lists this clonotype with a few counts. J is TRBJ1-1 and V is TRBV20-1; D remains ambiguous. V dropped 1 base and J dropped 0 bases, with 12 bases sitting between them. CDR3 length: 15 amino acids. Germline V gene sequence: CDR1 DFQATT, CDR2 SNEGSKA (reference sequence). The CDR3 sequence is CSARVLDVVNTEAFF. The CDR3 region has the DNA TGCAGTGCTAGAGTGTTAGACGTCGTGAACACTGAAGCTTTCTTT.

The V call is TRBV12-3 or TRBV12-4, the J call TRBJ1-2; D may be TRBD1 (6 bases). Between the trimmed V and J ends, which lost 3 bases and 4 bases, there was a span of 15 bases. CDR3 length: 15 residues. CDR3 loop: CASSFWGRRPYGYTF. DNA for the CDR3: TGTGCCAGCAGTTTCTGGGGGCGGCGGCCCTATGGCTACACCTTC.

This clonotype was found a few times. The chain employs TRBV18 and TRBJ2-1; 7 nucleotides align to TRBD2. The CDR3 spans 16 residues. Per the germline V gene, CDR1 is KGHSH and CDR2 is LQKENI. J lost 0 bases, V lost 5 bases, and 7 bases had no gene match. CDR3 nucleotides: TGTGCCAGCTCAAGCTCTAGCGGTCGCTCCTACAATGAGCAGTTCTTC. Amino acid sequence: CASSSSSGRSYNEQFF.

This clonotype came up many times. This rearrangement joins TRBV7-9 to TRBJ1-1, with D possibly TRBD1 on 5 matching bases. CDR3 length equals 15 residues. The germline CDR1 and CDR2 sequences are SEHNR and FQNEAQ (reference sequence). V was shortened by 3 bases and J by 1 base, with 12 bases between the two germline ends. The CDR3 coding sequence is TGTGCCAGCAGCTTCCTTGGGACGGGGAACACTGAAGCTTTCTTT. It yields the protein CASSFLGTGNTEAFF. The full variable domain, with the rest looked up from reference TRBV7-9 and TRBJ1-1, is DTGVSQNPRHKITKRGQNVTFRCDPISEHNRLYWYRQTLGQGPEFLTYFQNEAQLEKSRLLSDRFSAERPKGSFSTLEIQRTEQGDSAMYLCASSFLGTGNTEAFFGQGTRLTVV.

The sample holds a few counts of this clonotype. The rearrangement links TRBV7-7 to TRBJ1-5, with TRBD1 matching over 7 bases. Germline assignment: CDR1 SSHAT and CDR2 FNYEAQ (reference sequence). The CDR3 totals 15 residues. The ends lost 1 base at V and 9 bases at J; junction bases unmatched: 9. The CDR3 nucleotides read TGTGCCAGCAGCTTAGAGCACAGAGGGGGCCGGCCCCAGCATTTT. Protein sequence: CASSLEHRGGRPQHF.

This clonotype was counted ten times or more. V is TRBV7-2 and J is TRBJ2-2; TRBD1 might be the D (6 bases). Per germline, CDR1 SGHTA and CDR2 FQGNSA. CDR3 length: 16 residues. The V end lost 5 bases, the J end lost 0 bases, and 13 bases lay between the germline ends. CDR3 DNA sequence: TGTGCCAGCAGCCTGGCTGGGACACCGAACACCGGGGAGCTGTTTTTT. Protein sequence: CASSLAGTPNTGELFF. Filled out from reference TRBV7-2 and TRBJ2-2, the complete variable domain reads GAGVSQSPSNKVTEKGKDVELRCDPISGHTALYWYRQSLGQGLEFLIYFQGNSAPDKSGLPSDRFSAERTGGSVSTLTIQRTQQEDSAVYLCASSLAGTPNTGELFFGEGSRLTVL.

There are many counts of this clonotype. This rearrangement joins TRBV7-9 to TRBJ1-2, with unresolved D. Germline CDR1 SEHNR, CDR2 FQNEAQ (reference sequence). The CDR3 contains 13 residues. V lost 1 base and J 4 bases, leaving 7 bases between the germline ends. CDR3 nucleotides: TGTGCCAGCAGCTTAGGACACCTCTATGGCTACACCTTC. Translated: CASSLGHLYGYTF.

The J gene is TRBJ1-3, the V gene TRBV7-2; a weak D match, TRBD1 (5 bases). The V end lost 2 bases, the J end lost 6 bases, and 11 bases lay between the germline ends. The CDR3 has 14 amino acids. Per the germline V gene, CDR1 is SGHTA and CDR2 is FQGNSA. CDR3 coding DNA: TGTGCCAGCAGCTTAAAAGGGGTAGAAAACACCATATATTTT. Translation gives CASSLKGVENTIYF.

This clonotype was observed a handful of times. The J gene is TRBJ2-2, the V gene TRBV15, with 10 bases fitting TRBD2. Germline CDR1 reads LNHNV; CDR2 reads YYDKDF (reference sequence). CDR3 size: 17 residues. The ends lost 6 bases at V and 5 bases at J; junction bases unmatched: 12. This CDR3 reads CATRGVLAGRRTGELFF. The CDR3 region has the DNA TGTGCCACCAGAGGTGTACTAGCGGGGAGAAGAACCGGGGAGCTGTTTTTT.

V and J are TRBV7-9 and TRBJ1-5; D remains unclear. V lost 1 base and J 10 bases, leaving 8 bases between the germline ends. CDR3 length: 12 amino acids. CDR1 and CDR2 (germline): SEHNR, FQNEAQ (reference sequence). The CDR3 coding sequence is TGTGCCAGCAGCTTAGAACCTCTACCCCAGCATTTT. As protein: CASSLEPLPQHF.

This clonotype was found many times. V gene TRBV12-3 or TRBV12-4 combines with J gene TRBJ1-3; D ambiguous. The V gene lost 5 bases and the J gene lost 4 bases, with 12 bases spanning the gap. The CDR3 has 14 residues. Here the CDR3 reads CASSQRLEGNTIYF. The CDR3 DNA is TGTGCCAGCAGTCAAAGGTTGGAGGGAAACACCATATATTTT.

The chain employs TRBV7-8 and TRBJ2-2; the match to TRBD1 covers 9 bases. The CDR3 has 14 amino acids. Germline CDR1 and CDR2: SGHVS and FQNEAQ. With 5 bases clipped from V and 6 bases from J, the junction kept 4 bases outside the gene matches. The CDR3 coding sequence is TGTGCCAGCAGCGAAAGGACAGGGGCCGGGGAGCTGTTTTTT. Amino acids: CASSERTGAGELFF.

The V call is TRBV18, the J call TRBJ1-2; no reliable D call. The CDR3 is 13 amino acids. Trimming cost V 3 bases and J 3 bases, with 8 bases left between them. From germline, CDR1 is KGHSH and CDR2 LQKENI. This CDR3 reads CASSPPTDYGYTF. CDR3 DNA: TGTGCCAGCTCACCCCCGACGGACTATGGCTACACCTTC.

Only a few counts were recorded for this clonotype. J is TRBJ2-1 and V is TRBV24-1; D is unresolved. The CDR3 runs 16 residues. The V gene's germline CDR1 is KGHDR and CDR2 SFDVKD. Trimming took 2 bases from V and 5 from J, leaving 15 bases between them. This chain's CDR3 is CATSDSTRADHNEQFF. The DNA for the CDR3 is TGTGCCACCAGTGATTCGACAAGGGCTGATCACAATGAGCAGTTCTTC.

This clonotype was observed many times. This chain connects TRBV7-2 to TRBJ2-7; TRBD1 aligns across 7 bases. The germline gives CDR1 SGHTA, CDR2 FQGNSA. With 6 bases clipped from V and 2 bases from J, the junction kept 10 bases outside the gene matches. This CDR3 contains 15 residues. CDR3 amino acids: CASSYRQGGTYEQYF. The CDR3 bases are TGTGCCAGCAGTTATAGACAGGGTGGCACCTACGAGCAGTACTTC.

This clonotype occurred a few times. J is TRBJ1-5 and V is TRBV6-5; 7 bases line up with TRBD1. CDR1 is MNHEY and CDR2 is SVGAGI in the germline V gene. The CDR3 consists of 14 residues. V shed 2 bases, J shed 6 bases, and the junction held 4 bases outside the gene matches. CDR3 coding DNA: TGTGCCAGCAGTTACGCAGGGGGAGCTCAGCCCCAGCATTTT. Translated, it gives CASSYAGGAQPQHF.

The chain uses TRBV4-3 and TRBJ1-1, with 7 bases aligning to TRBD1. In germline, CDR1 is LGHNA, CDR2 YSLEER. Losses at the gene ends were 0 bases for V and 0 bases for J; bases not matched to a gene: 1. The CDR3 is 15 residues long. Here the CDR3 DNA reads TGCGCCAGCAGCCAAGATGACAGGGTGAACACTGAAGCTTTCTTT. This translates into CASSQDDRVNTEAFF.

Remarks on this clonotype: Given a much more abundant clone one base away, this may be a read error. The V call is TRBV29-1, the J call TRBJ2-2; D is unresolved. Germline CDR1 is SQVTM and CDR2 is ANQGSEA. The CDR3 is 12 residues long. DNA of the CDR3: TGCGGCGTTGAACGAGGATCCGGGGAGCTGTTTTTT. Encoded protein: CGVERGSGELFF.

This clonotype turned up a few times. The gene calls are TRBV19 and TRBJ1-2; 9 bases agree with TRBD1. V shed 5 bases, J shed 4 bases, and the junction held 8 bases outside the gene matches. The germline V gene encodes CDR1 LNHDA and CDR2 SQIVND (reference sequence). The CDR3 runs to 15 residues. The CDR3 region is CASSFAQGAGYGYTF. The CDR3 region has the DNA TGTGCCAGTAGTTTCGCACAGGGGGCAGGCTATGGCTACACCTTC. Combining the CDR3 with reference TRBV19 and TRBJ1-2 gives the whole variable domain DGGITQSPKYLFRKEGQNVTLSCEQNLNHDAMYWYRQDPGQGLRLIYYSQIVNDFQKGDIAEGYSVSREKKESFPLTVTSAQKNPTAFYLCASSFAQGAGYGYTFGSGTRLTVV.

The J gene is TRBJ1-1, the V gene TRBV30; D remains unclear. V gave up 2 bases and J gave up 11 bases, with 12 bases separating them. This CDR3 comprises 11 residues. The germline gives CDR1 GTSNPN, CDR2 SVGIG (reference sequence). The CDR3: CAWSPQKTAFF. The CDR3 region has the DNA TGTGCCTGGAGTCCGCAGAAGACGGCTTTCTTT. Filled out from reference TRBV30 and TRBJ1-1, the complete variable domain reads SQTIHQWPATLVQPVGSPLSLECTVEGTSNPNLYWYRQAAGRGLQLLFYSVGIGQISSEVPQNLSASRPQDRQFILSSKKLLLSDSGFYLCAWSPQKTAFFGQGTRLTVV.

This clonotype was counted between two and nine times. The rearrangement links TRBV30 to TRBJ1-5; the D gene is possibly TRBD1 (5 bases). The CDR3 spans 13 residues. Trimming stripped 3 bases from V and 5 bases from J, with 11 bases between. The germline gives CDR1 GTSNPN, CDR2 SVGIG (reference sequence). CDR3 loop: CAWSGGGDQPQHF. CDR3 coding DNA: TGTGCCTGGAGCGGGGGAGGGGATCAGCCCCAGCATTTT.

As concerns this clonotype: This is likely a read error, given that the CDR3 carries no conserved phenylalanine or tryptophan at its end. V usage is TRBV5-4 and J usage is TRBJ2-5; no definite D call. Germline loops: CDR1 SGHNT, CDR2 YYREEE (reference sequence). Trimming cost V 2 bases and J 5 bases, with 10 bases left between them. This CDR3 contains 13 residues. In DNA form, the CDR3 reads TGTGCCAGCAGCTTACGCGCCTCGGAGACCCAGTACCTC. This codes for CASSLRASETQYL.

This clonotype was seen repeatedly, ten times or more. The rearrangement links TRBV6-1 to TRBJ1-6, with D possibly TRBD1 on 5 matching bases. V lost 4 bases to trimming and J lost 6 bases, with 10 bases between them. Germline V gene sequence: CDR1 MNHNS, CDR2 SASEGT. The CDR3 is 14 residues long. CDR3 nucleotide sequence: TGTGCCAGCAGTGCAGGGTTGGGTAATTCACCCCTCCACTTT. This encodes CASSAGLGNSPLHF.

This clonotype was found a few times. V is TRBV6-1 and J is TRBJ2-1, with 11 bases identical to TRBD2. The germline V gene encodes CDR1 MNHNS and CDR2 SASEGT. V gave up 8 bases and J gave up 1 base; unmatched junction bases: 7. CDR3 length equals 16 residues. The CDR3 protein is CASGGLAGGSYNEQFF. CDR3 in DNA: TGTGCCAGCGGAGGGCTAGCGGGGGGTTCCTACAATGAGCAGTTCTTC.

The V call is TRBV6-2 or TRBV6-3, the J call TRBJ1-1; D may be TRBD1 (5 bases). V was clipped by 2 bases and J by 0 bases, with 16 bases between them. Germline values: CDR1 MNHEY, CDR2 SVGEGT. This CDR3 is 17 amino acids long. The CDR3 coding sequence is TGTGCCAGCAGTTACCAGGGAGGTTGGAGAATGAACACTGAAGCTTTCTTT. Protein sequence: CASSYQGGWRMNTEAFF.

In its sample, this clonotype was seen a few times. The V call is TRBV12-5, the J call TRBJ1-6; unclear D gene. Germline CDR1 LGHNT, CDR2 FRNRAP. V was pared by 1 base and J by 7 bases, with 8 bases between. The CDR3 runs to 14 residues. The CDR3: CASGLGGPNSPLHF. The CDR3, as DNA: TGTGCTAGTGGTTTGGGCGGGCCCAATTCACCCCTCCACTTT. The variable domain in full, completed from reference TRBV12-5 and TRBJ1-6, reads DARVTQTPRHKVTEMGQEVTMRCQPILGHNTVFWYRQTMMQGLELLAYFRNRAPLDDSGMPKDRFSAEMPDATLATLKIQPSEPRDSAVYFCASGLGGPNSPLHFGNGTRLTVT.

This CDR3 reads CASSQGDSGGTDTQYF. The CDR3 nucleotides read TGCGCCAGCAGCCAAGGTGATAGCGGGGGAACAGATACGCAGTATTTT. This chain uses TRBV4-1 with TRBJ2-3; TRBD2 matches 9 bases. This CDR3 has 16 amino acids. Germline lookup yields CDR1 MGHRA and CDR2 YSYEKL. After removal of 1 base from V and 3 bases from J, the junction contained 5 bases not matched to a gene.

The V and J genes are TRBV5-1 and TRBJ1-1; the match to TRBD1 covers 8 bases. The CDR3 runs to 15 residues. J gave up 4 bases and V 0 bases, and 5 bases lay outside the gene matches. Germline CDR1 is SGHRS and CDR2 is YFSETQ. This CDR3 reads CASSLAGGRSTEAFF. The CDR3 DNA is TGCGCCAGCAGCTTGGCAGGGGGCCGGAGCACTGAAGCTTTCTTT. Based on the CDR3 plus reference TRBV5-1 and TRBJ1-1, the full variable domain is KAGVTQTPRYLIKTRGQQVTLSCSPISGHRSVSWYQQTPGQGLQFLFEYFSETQRNKGNFPGRFSGRQFSNSRSEMNVSTLELGDSALYLCASSLAGGRSTEAFFGQGTRLTVV.